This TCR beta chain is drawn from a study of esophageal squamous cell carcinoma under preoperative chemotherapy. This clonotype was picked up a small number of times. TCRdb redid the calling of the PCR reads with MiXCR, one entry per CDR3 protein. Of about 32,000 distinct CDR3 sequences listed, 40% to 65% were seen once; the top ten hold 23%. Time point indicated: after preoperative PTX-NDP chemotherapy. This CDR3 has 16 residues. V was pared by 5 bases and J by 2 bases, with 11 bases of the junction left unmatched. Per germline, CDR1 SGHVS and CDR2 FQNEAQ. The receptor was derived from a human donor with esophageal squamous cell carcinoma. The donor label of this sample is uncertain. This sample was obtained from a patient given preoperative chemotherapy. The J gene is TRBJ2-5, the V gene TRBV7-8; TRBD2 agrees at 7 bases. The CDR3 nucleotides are TGTGCCAGCAGCCCATTGGTGGGAGGGTTACAAGAGACCCAGTACTTC. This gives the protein CASSPLVGGLQETQYF.